This entry lists 29 T cell receptor beta chains sequenced from one sample in a study of blood T cell repertoires in COVID-19. TCRdb keeps only in-frame clones here, not all; method: immunoSEQ multiplex PCR. Among 100,000 to 120,000 clones listed, roughly 80% were seen once. The sequenced sample was peripheral blood. The receptors derive from a woman at least 80 years old with acute or convalescent COVID-19.

DNA of the CDR3: TGTGCCAGCAGTCCAGGACTAGCGGTAAAAGAGCAGTACTTC. Its protein product is CASSPGLAVKEQYF. The chain is built from TRBV2 and TRBJ2-7, with 10 bases fitting TRBD2. The CDR3 runs to 14 residues. V lost 5 bases to trimming and J lost 7 bases; unmatched junction nucleotides: 8. Germline lookup yields CDR1 SNHLY and CDR2 FYNNEI.

This chain connects TRBV20-1 to TRBJ1-1, with D tentatively TRBD1 (5 bases). CDR3 length equals 13 residues. Germline CDR1 reads DFQATT; CDR2 reads SNEGSKA (reference sequence). Trimming pared 3 bases from V and 1 base from J, leaving 9 bases between. The CDR3 sequence: CSASSDTNTEAFF. CDR3 nucleotides: TGCAGTGCTAGTTCGGACACGAACACTGAAGCTTTCTTT.

This chain links TRBV7-2 with TRBJ2-2; 8 bases align to TRBD1. Germline assignment: CDR1 SGHTA and CDR2 FQGNSA. The V segment lost 2 bases and the J segment 2 bases; nucleotides outside the gene matches: 4. The CDR3 sequence is 16 residues long. CDR3 sequence reads: CASSLFGTGNTGELFF. The DNA for the CDR3 is TGTGCCAGCAGCTTATTTGGGACAGGAAACACCGGGGAGCTGTTTTTT. The full variable domain, completed using reference TRBV7-2 and TRBJ2-2, is GAGVSQSPSNKVTEKGKDVELRCDPISGHTALYWYRQSLGQGLEFLIYFQGNSAPDKSGLPSDRFSAERTGGSVSTLTIQRTQQEDSAVYLCASSLFGTGNTGELFFGEGSRLTVL.

The chain couples TRBV7-9 to TRBJ1-1; TRBD1 might be the D (6 bases). The CDR3 is made up of 15 amino acids. Trimming pared 4 bases from V and 0 bases from J, leaving 12 bases between. Germline CDR1 and CDR2: SEHNR and FQNEAQ (reference sequence). For the CDR3, the DNA is TGTGCCAGCAGCTCGCTGACAGGACTGAACACTGAAGCTTTCTTT. Amino acid sequence: CASSSLTGLNTEAFF.

The chain has TRBV27 and TRBJ2-1, with a weak D call TRBD1 (6 bases). The germline V and J ends were trimmed by 3 bases and 8 bases, with 11 bases remaining between them. The CDR3 has 13 amino acids. The germline CDR1 and CDR2 sequences are MNHEY and SMNVEV (reference sequence). The CDR3 DNA is TGTGCCAGCAGTTTCCTAGGGGGAGATGAGCAGTTCTTC. It specifies CASSFLGGDEQFF.

The chain carries TRBV14 and TRBJ2-3; 9 bases are a match to TRBD2. There are 15 residues in the CDR3. Looked up from germline, CDR1 is SGHDN and CDR2 is FVKESK. Unmatched junction bases numbered 7, after V lost 6 bases and J lost 3 bases. The DNA for the CDR3 is TGTGCCAGCAGTCTTGCGGGAGGGTGGACAGATACGCAGTATTTT. Its translation is CASSLAGGWTDTQYF.

The chain links TRBV7-2 to TRBJ2-1; 8 nucleotides line up with TRBD1. V shed 1 base and J 4 bases; nucleotides not matched to a gene: 6. CDR3 size: 16 residues. Germline assignment: CDR1 SGHTA and CDR2 FQGNSA. The CDR3 region is CASSLDSTGVYNEQFF. The CDR3 coding sequence is TGTGCCAGCAGCTTAGACTCGACAGGGGTATACAATGAGCAGTTCTTC.

This rearrangement joins TRBV24-1 to TRBJ2-6; D gene ambiguous. Germline V gene sequence: CDR1 KGHDR, CDR2 SFDVKD. V lost 4 bases to trimming and J lost 0 bases, with 6 bases between them. The CDR3 consists of 15 residues. This chain's CDR3 is CATSDSVSGANVLTF. For the CDR3, the DNA is TGTGCCACCAGTGACTCTGTCTCTGGGGCCAACGTCCTGACTTTC.

The genes are TRBV7-9 and TRBJ2-1; D perhaps matches TRBD1 (5 bases). The CDR3 sequence is 15 residues long. Trimming removed 6 bases at V and 4 bases at J, with 16 bases between. Germline values: CDR1 SEHNR, CDR2 FQNEAQ (reference sequence). In DNA form, the CDR3 reads TGTGCCAGCAGGCAGGGTGCTAGTTGGTACAATGAGCAGTTCTTC. Its protein is CASRQGASWYNEQFF.

This clone came up once. The J gene is TRBJ1-3, the V gene TRBV30; 10 bases are a match to TRBD1. CDR1 GTSNPN and CDR2 SVGIG come from the germline V gene (reference sequence). J was trimmed by 1 base and V by 1 base; bases with no gene match: 7. The CDR3 contains 17 residues. The CDR3 DNA reads TGTGCCTGGAGTGGATCCGGGACAGGGGCTTCTGGAAACACCATATATTTT. This encodes CAWSGSGTGASGNTIYF.

This clone has more than one count but fewer than ten. The genes are TRBV10-3 and TRBJ2-3, with TRBD2 matching 14 bases. V lost 6 bases to trimming and J lost 3 bases; unmatched junction nucleotides: 5. Germline loops: CDR1 ENHRY, CDR2 SYGVKD. The length of the CDR3 is 16 residues. The CDR3 protein is CAIRPGLAGGTDTQYF. DNA of the CDR3: TGTGCCATCAGGCCAGGACTAGCGGGAGGAACAGATACGCAGTATTTT.

J is TRBJ2-7 and V is TRBV5-1; TRBD2 matches 7 bases. Germline CDR1 reads SGHRS; CDR2 reads YFSETQ. V shed 0 bases and J 3 bases; nucleotides not matched to a gene: 6. This CDR3 is 15 amino acids long. The CDR3 reads CASSLDPSGNYEQYF. The CDR3 DNA reads as TGCGCCAGCAGCTTGGATCCGAGCGGGAACTACGAGCAGTACTTC.

V gene TRBV5-4 combines with J gene TRBJ2-5, with D unresolved. The CDR3 is 12 residues long. V was trimmed by 4 bases and J by 5 bases, leaving 9 bases between them. CDR1 is SGHNT, CDR2 YYREEE, per germline (reference sequence). CDR3 sequence reads: CASSRPGETQYF. CDR3 DNA: TGTGCCAGCAGCCGGCCCGGGGAGACCCAGTACTTC.

This clone has only a few counts. The rearrangement links TRBV5-4 to TRBJ1-4, with a possible D match to TRBD1 (6 bases). Germline V gene data show CDR1 as SGHNT and CDR2 as YYREEE (reference sequence). V gave up 4 bases and J gave up 0 bases, with 16 bases separating them. This CDR3 region has 17 residues. The CDR3 bases are TGTGCCAGCAGCCCAGGGGTTGGGTTTGCAACTAATGAAAAACTGTTTTTT. It translates to CASSPGVGFATNEKLFF.

V usage is TRBV3-1 (or the pseudogene TRBV3-2) and J usage is TRBJ2-1; D is perhaps TRBD1 (6 bases). This CDR3 has 12 residues. The V and J ends lost 0 bases and 15 bases respectively, with 12 bases between them. Looked up from germline, CDR1 is LGHDT and CDR2 is YNNKEL (reference sequence). CDR3 nucleotide sequence: TGTGCCAGCAGCCAAGATACCCAGGGGAGGTTCTTC. This encodes CASSQDTQGRFF.

The chain recombines TRBV18 with TRBJ2-7; D ambiguous. The V and J ends lost 4 bases and 2 bases respectively, with 9 bases between them. Per the germline V gene, CDR1 is KGHSH and CDR2 is LQKENI. The length of the CDR3 is 13 residues. This chain's CDR3 is CASSRGVTYEQYF. The CDR3, as DNA: TGTGCCAGCTCACGAGGCGTAACCTACGAGCAGTACTTC. The full variable domain, with the rest looked up from reference TRBV18 and TRBJ2-7, is NAGVMQNPRHLVRRRGQEARLRCSPMKGHSHVYWYRQLPEEGLKFMVYLQKENIIDESGMPKERFSAEFPKEGPSILRIQQVVRGDSAAYFCASSRGVTYEQYFGPGTRLTVT.

The rearrangement links TRBV11-2 to TRBJ2-3; 8 nucleotides match TRBD1. Trimming at V came to 2 bases and at J to 2 bases, leaving 3 bases not matched to a gene. Germline assignment: CDR1 SGHAT and CDR2 FQNNGV. The CDR3 loop spans 15 amino acids. This CDR3 reads CASSLSGGNTDTQYF. CDR3 bases: TGTGCCAGCAGCTTATCAGGGGGCAACACAGATACGCAGTATTTT.

This clone has a single count. The V gene is TRBV5-1, the J gene TRBJ2-1; 7 nucleotides match TRBD2. This CDR3 region has 15 residues. Germline CDR1 is SGHRS and CDR2 is YFSETQ. J was trimmed by 6 bases and V by 4 bases; bases with no gene match: 10. CDR3 nucleotides: TGCGCCAGCAGCCCGGTGGGCGGGAGCCTCAATGAGCAGTTCTTC. Protein sequence: CASSPVGGSLNEQFF.

DNA of the CDR3: TGTGCCAGTAAGGGACTGATACCGGGGGAGCTGTTTTTT. Encoded protein: CASKGLIPGELFF. The J gene is TRBJ2-2, the V gene TRBV19; maybe TRBD2 (6 bases). The CDR3 runs to 13 residues. The V gene's germline CDR1 is LNHDA and CDR2 SQIVND (reference sequence). Trimming took 7 bases from V and 8 from J, leaving 14 bases between them. Drawing the rest from reference TRBV19 and TRBJ2-2, the complete variable domain is DGGITQSPKYLFRKEGQNVTLSCEQNLNHDAMYWYRQDPGQGLRLIYYSQIVNDFQKGDIAEGYSVSREKKESFPLTVTSAQKNPTAFYLCASKGLIPGELFFGEGSRLTVL.

This clone was seen more than once but under ten times. The chain recombines TRBV11-2 with TRBJ1-1; possibly TRBD1 for D (5 bases). V lost 2 bases to trimming and J lost 0 bases, with 10 bases between them. The germline gives CDR1 SGHAT, CDR2 FQNNGV. This CDR3 contains 15 residues. In DNA form, the CDR3 reads TGTGCCAGCAGCTTAAGACAGAGCATGAACACTGAAGCTTTCTTT. This translates into CASSLRQSMNTEAFF. The full variable domain, with the rest looked up from reference TRBV11-2 and TRBJ1-1, is EAGVAQSPRYKIIEKRQSVAFWCNPISGHATLYWYQQILGQGPKLLIQFQNNGVVDDSQLPKDRFSAERLKGVDSTLKIQPAKLEDSAVYLCASSLRQSMNTEAFFGQGTRLTVV.

This clone was detected only once. J is TRBJ1-6 and V is TRBV5-6; TRBD1 matches at 7 bases. V was pared by 4 bases and J by 3 bases, with 7 bases of the junction left unmatched. CDR1 SGHDT and CDR2 YYEEEE come from the germline V gene. The CDR3 is made up of 16 amino acids. DNA for the CDR3: TGTGCCAGCAGCATCTCAGGGGGAATCTATAATTCACCCCTCCACTTT. Translation gives CASSISGGIYNSPLHF.

The J gene is TRBJ2-1, the V gene TRBV2; D is perhaps TRBD2 (5 bases). Germline lookup yields CDR1 SNHLY and CDR2 FYNNEI. V lost 7 bases, J lost 8 bases, and 18 bases lay in between. CDR3 length equals 14 residues. The CDR3 DNA reads TGTGCCAGCACCTGGACTTCAGCTCAGGATGAGCAGTTCTTC. Protein: CASTWTSAQDEQFF.

This clone occurred a few times. The rearrangement links TRBV3-1 (or the pseudogene TRBV3-2) to TRBJ2-5; a possible D gene is TRBD2 (7 bases). The germline CDR1 and CDR2 sequences are LGHDT and YNNKEL (reference sequence). V was cut by 5 bases and J by 4 bases, with 20 bases left in between. CDR3 length: 16 amino acids. Here the CDR3 reads CASSKRGGQGGETQYF. Here the CDR3 DNA reads TGTGCCAGCAGCAAAAGGGGGGGCCAAGGCGGAGAGACCCAGTACTTC.

The chain employs TRBV4-2 and TRBJ1-1; D is ambiguous. CDR1 is LGHNA and CDR2 is YNFKEQ in the germline V gene. This CDR3 is 13 amino acids long. The ends were cut back, 1 base at V and 4 bases at J, with 7 bases in the middle. The CDR3 here is CASSQVGGTEAFF. The DNA of the CDR3 is TGTGCCAGCAGCCAAGTCGGCGGCACTGAAGCTTTCTTT.

The CDR3: CASSLQGADTQYF. In DNA form, the CDR3 reads TGTGCCAGCAGCTTACAGGGGGCAGATACGCAGTATTTT. The gene calls are TRBV3-1 (or the pseudogene TRBV3-2) and TRBJ2-3; TRBD1 matches 8 bases. The V gene's germline CDR1 is LGHDT and CDR2 YNNKEL (reference sequence). J was trimmed by 4 bases and V by 5 bases; bases with no gene match: 2. The CDR3 has 13 amino acids.

The chain has TRBV19 and TRBJ1-3; 12 bases are shared with TRBD1. Germline V gives CDR1 LNHDA, CDR2 SQIVND (reference sequence). Germline trimming cut 7 bases from V and 4 bases from J; bases unmatched to any gene: 11. The CDR3 is 17 residues long. CDR3 loop: CASTTGTGGDRGNTIYF. The CDR3 DNA is TGTGCCAGTACTACCGGGACAGGGGGCGATAGAGGAAACACCATATATTTT.

The chain couples TRBV6-2 or TRBV6-3 to TRBJ2-7, with 8 bases that match TRBD2. CDR1 is MNHEY and CDR2 is SVGEGT in the germline V gene. This CDR3 has 16 residues. J lost 2 bases, V lost 4 bases, and 10 bases had no gene match. The CDR3 here is CASSWGSGRGTYEQYV. The CDR3 DNA reads as TGTGCCAGCAGTTGGGGGAGCGGGAGAGGGACCTACGAGCAGTACGTC.

The genes are TRBV5-1 and TRBJ2-5; 8 positions match TRBD2. CDR3 length: 14 residues. The ends lost 9 bases at V and 3 bases at J; junction bases unmatched: 10. The germline CDR1 and CDR2 sequences are SGHRS and YFSETQ. The chain's CDR3 is CATRGSGNKETQYF. DNA for the CDR3: TGCGCCACCCGGGGTAGCGGGAATAAAGAGACCCAGTACTTC.

This chain joins TRBV11-2 and TRBJ1-1; D gene ambiguous. Trimming cost V 3 bases and J 2 bases, with 13 bases left between them. Germline CDR1 reads SGHAT; CDR2 reads FQNNGV. This CDR3 contains 15 residues. The CDR3 DNA sequence: TGTGCCAGCAGCTTTGGTTCGGGTAGTAACACTGAAGCTTTCTTT. This translates into CASSFGSGSNTEAFF.